This TCR beta chain was retrieved from a study of blood T cell repertoires in COVID-19. Authors' methods: Using reference gene primer amplification, nucleated cell counts were estimated. TCRdb's copy holds only in-frame clones and misses some; the assay was immunoSEQ multiplex PCR. The V and J calls and the clone size are those of that table, but D and trimming were determined from the DNA. The sample contains over 120,000 clones, more than 65% of which appear only once. Per the germline V gene, CDR1 is LNHDA and CDR2 is SQIVND (reference sequence). The CDR3 length is 16 residues. V shed 2 bases and J shed 5 bases, with 18 bases lying between them.

Sequenced material: peripheral blood. This receptor was taken from a man aged 60 to 75 with active or convalescent COVID-19. V is TRBV19 and J is TRBJ2-5, with D maybe TRBD1 (6 bases). CDR3 sequence: CASSILLGQGTETQYF. In DNA, the CDR3 is TGTGCCAGTAGTATACTCCTCGGGCAGGGGACGGAGACCCAGTACTTC. Together with reference TRBV19 and TRBJ2-5, the CDR3 gives the full variable domain: DGGITQSPKYLFRKEGQNVTLSCEQNLNHDAMYWYRQDPGQGLRLIYYSQIVNDFQKGDIAEGYSVSREKKESFPLTVTSAQKNPTAFYLCASSILLGQGTETQYFGPGTRLLVL.